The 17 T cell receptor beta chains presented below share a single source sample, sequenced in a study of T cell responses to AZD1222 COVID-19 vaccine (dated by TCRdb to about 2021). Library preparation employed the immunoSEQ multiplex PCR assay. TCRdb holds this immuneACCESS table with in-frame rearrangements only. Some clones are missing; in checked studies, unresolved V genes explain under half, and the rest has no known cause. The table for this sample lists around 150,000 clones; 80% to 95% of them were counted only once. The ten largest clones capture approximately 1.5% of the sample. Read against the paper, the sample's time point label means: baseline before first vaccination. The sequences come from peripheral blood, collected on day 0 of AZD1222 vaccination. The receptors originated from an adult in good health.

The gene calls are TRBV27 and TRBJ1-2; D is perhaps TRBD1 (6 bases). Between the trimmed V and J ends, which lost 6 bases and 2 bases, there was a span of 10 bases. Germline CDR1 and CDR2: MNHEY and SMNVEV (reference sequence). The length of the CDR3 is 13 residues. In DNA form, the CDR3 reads TGTGCCAGCAGCGAGGACAGAAACTATGGCTACACCTTC. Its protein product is CASSEDRNYGYTF.

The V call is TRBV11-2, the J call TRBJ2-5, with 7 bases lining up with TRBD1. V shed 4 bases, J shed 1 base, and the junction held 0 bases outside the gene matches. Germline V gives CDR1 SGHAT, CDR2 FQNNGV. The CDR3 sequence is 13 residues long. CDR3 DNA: TGTGCCAGCAGCTGGACAGGCCAAGAGACCCAGTACTTC. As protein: CASSWTGQETQYF.

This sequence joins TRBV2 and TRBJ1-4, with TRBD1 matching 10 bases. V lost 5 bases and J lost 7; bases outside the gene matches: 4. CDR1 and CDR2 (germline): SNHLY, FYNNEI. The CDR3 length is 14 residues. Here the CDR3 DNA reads TGTGCCAGCAGTCGGACAGGGGGGGTTGAAAAACTGTTTTTT. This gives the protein CASSRTGGVEKLFF.

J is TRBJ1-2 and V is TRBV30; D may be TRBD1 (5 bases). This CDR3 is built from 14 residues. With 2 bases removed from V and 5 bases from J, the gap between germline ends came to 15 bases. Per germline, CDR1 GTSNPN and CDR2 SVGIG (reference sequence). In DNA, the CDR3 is TGTGCCTGGAGTAGACAGCTCATTTTATATGGCTACACCTTC. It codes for CAWSRQLILYGYTF.

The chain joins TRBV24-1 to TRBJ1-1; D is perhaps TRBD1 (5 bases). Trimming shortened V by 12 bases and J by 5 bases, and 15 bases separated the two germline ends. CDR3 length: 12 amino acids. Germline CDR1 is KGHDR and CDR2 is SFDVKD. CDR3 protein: CAQGGERTEAFF. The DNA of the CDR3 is TGTGCCCAGGGCGGGGAAAGGACTGAAGCTTTCTTT.

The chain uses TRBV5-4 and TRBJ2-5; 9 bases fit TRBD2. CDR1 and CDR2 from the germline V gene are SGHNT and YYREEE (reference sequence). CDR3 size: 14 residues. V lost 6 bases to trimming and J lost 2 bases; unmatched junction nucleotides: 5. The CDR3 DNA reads TGTGCCAGCATGAGCGGGGGGCCGCAAGAGACCCAGTACTTC. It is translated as CASMSGGPQETQYF.

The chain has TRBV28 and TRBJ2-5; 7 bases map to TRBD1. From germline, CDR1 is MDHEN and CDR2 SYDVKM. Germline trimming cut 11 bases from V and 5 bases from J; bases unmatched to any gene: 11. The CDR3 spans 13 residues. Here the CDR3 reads CADRVKVKETQYF. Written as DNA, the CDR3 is TGTGCCGACAGGGTGAAGGTCAAGGAGACCCAGTACTTC.

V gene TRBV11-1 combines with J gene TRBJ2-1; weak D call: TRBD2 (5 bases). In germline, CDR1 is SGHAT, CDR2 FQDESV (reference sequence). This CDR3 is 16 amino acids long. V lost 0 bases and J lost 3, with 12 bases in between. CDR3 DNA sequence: TGTGCCAGCAGCTTAGCTGGCGGGTCCCTCTACAATGAGCAGTTCTTC. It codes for CASSLAGGSLYNEQFF.

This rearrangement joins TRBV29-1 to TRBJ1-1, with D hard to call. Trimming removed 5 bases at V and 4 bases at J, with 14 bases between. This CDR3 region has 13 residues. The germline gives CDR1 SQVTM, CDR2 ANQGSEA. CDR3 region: CSVSDDEGTEAFF. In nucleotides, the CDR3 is TGCAGCGTTTCGGACGATGAGGGCACTGAAGCTTTCTTT. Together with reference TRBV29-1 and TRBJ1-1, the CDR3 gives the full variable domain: SAVISQKPSRDICQRGTSLTIQCQVDSQVTMMFWYRQQPGQSLTLIATANQGSEATYESGFVIDKFPISRPNLTFSTLTVSNMSPEDSSIYLCSVSDDEGTEAFFGQGTRLTVV.

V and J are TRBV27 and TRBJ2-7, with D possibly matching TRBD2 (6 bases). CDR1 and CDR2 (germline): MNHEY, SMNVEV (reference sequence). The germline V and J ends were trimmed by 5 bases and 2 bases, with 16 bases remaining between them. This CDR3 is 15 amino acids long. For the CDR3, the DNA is TGTGCCAGCAGTCCCGAGTTGGGGGGAGCCTACGAGCAGTACTTC. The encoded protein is CASSPELGGAYEQYF.

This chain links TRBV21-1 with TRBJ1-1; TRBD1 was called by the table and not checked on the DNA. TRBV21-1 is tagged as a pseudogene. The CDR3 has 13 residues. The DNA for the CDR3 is TGTGCCCAGAGGGACAGGTTGAACACTGAAGCTTTCTTT. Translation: CAQRDRLNTEAFF.

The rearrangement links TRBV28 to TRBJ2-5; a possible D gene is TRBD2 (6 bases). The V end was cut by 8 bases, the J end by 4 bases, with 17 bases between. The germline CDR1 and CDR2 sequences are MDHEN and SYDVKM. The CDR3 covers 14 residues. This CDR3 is CASGRVEGGETQYF. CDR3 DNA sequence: TGTGCCAGCGGTCGGGTTGAGGGAGGAGAGACCCAGTACTTC.

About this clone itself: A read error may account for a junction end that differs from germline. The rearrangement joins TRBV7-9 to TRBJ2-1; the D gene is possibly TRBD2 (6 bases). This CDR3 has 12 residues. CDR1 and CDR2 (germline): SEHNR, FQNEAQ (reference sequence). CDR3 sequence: CASSFPAEGLIF. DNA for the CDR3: TGTGCCAGCAGCTTCCCCGCGGAGGGGCTGATCTTC.

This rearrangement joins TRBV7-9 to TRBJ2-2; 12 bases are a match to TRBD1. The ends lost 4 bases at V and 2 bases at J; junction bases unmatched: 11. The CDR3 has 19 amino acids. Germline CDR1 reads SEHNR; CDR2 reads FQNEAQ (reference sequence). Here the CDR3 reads CASSSTGTGGHPNTGELFF. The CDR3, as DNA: TGTGCCAGCAGCTCCACCGGGACAGGGGGCCACCCTAACACCGGGGAGCTGTTTTTT.

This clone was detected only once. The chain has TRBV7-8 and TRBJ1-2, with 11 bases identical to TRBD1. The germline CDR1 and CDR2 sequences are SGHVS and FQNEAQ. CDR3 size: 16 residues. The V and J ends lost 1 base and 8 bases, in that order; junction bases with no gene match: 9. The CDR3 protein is CASSLDGTGGVTGYTF. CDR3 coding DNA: TGTGCCAGCAGCTTAGACGGGACAGGGGGTGTAACCGGCTACACCTTC.

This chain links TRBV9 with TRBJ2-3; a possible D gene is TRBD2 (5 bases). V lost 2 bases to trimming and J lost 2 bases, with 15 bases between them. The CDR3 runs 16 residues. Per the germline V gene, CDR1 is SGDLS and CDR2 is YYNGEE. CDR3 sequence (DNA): TGTGCCAGCAGCGTGACTCAGCGGAAATACACAGATACGCAGTATTTT. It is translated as CASSVTQRKYTDTQYF.

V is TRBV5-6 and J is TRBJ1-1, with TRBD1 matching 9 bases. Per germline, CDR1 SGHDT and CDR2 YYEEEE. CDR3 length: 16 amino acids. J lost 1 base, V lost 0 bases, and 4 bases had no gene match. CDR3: CASSLAGQGPNTEAFF. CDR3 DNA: TGTGCCAGCAGCTTGGCCGGACAGGGGCCGAACACTGAAGCTTTCTTT.